The 30 T cell receptor beta chains listed next were all sequenced from one sample in a study of blood T cell repertoires in COVID-19. The repertoire was sequenced with immunoSEQ multiplex PCR; TCRdb's copy has only in-frame clones and lacks some. This table holds around 160,000 clones, around 85% found once. The sequencing sample was made of peripheral blood. The receptors shown here come from a middle-aged woman with active or convalescent COVID-19.

This clone was seen just once. This chain joins TRBV28 and TRBJ2-5; TRBD2 is a possible D gene (6 bases). Per germline, CDR1 MDHEN and CDR2 SYDVKM. V was pared by 5 bases and J by 5 bases, with 18 bases between. The CDR3 consists of 15 residues. CDR3 loop: CASSRLGSRAETQYF. CDR3 nucleotide sequence: TGTGCCAGCAGTCGGCTCGGGAGCCGAGCGGAGACCCAGTACTTC.

The chain is built from TRBV18 and TRBJ1-1, with TRBD1 matching over 7 bases. J gave up 1 base and V 6 bases, and 11 bases lay outside the gene matches. Per germline, CDR1 KGHSH and CDR2 LQKENI. This CDR3 region has 16 residues. CDR3 DNA sequence: TGTGCCAGCTCGGACAGGAGAGGGAGGAGGAACACTGAAGCTTTCTTT. Amino acids: CASSDRRGRRNTEAFF.

V gene TRBV5-6 combines with J gene TRBJ2-3; D not certain. This CDR3 contains 13 residues. The V end lost 4 bases, the J end lost 9 bases, and 15 bases lay between the germline ends. Germline V gene sequence: CDR1 SGHDT, CDR2 YYEEEE. CDR3 sequence: CASSPPAVETQYF. DNA of the CDR3: TGTGCCAGCAGCCCTCCCGCGGTTGAGACGCAGTATTTT. The complete variable domain, with remaining parts taken from reference TRBV5-6 and TRBJ2-3, reads DAGVTQSPTHLIKTRGQQVTLRCSPKSGHDTVSWYQQALGQGPQFIFQYYEEEERQRGNFPDRFSGHQFPNYSSELNVNALLLGDSALYLCASSPPAVETQYFGPGTRLTVL.

This clone was observed a handful of times. The V gene is TRBV6-6, the J gene TRBJ2-7; no clear D gene. The CDR3 length is 12 residues. Germline lookup yields CDR1 MNHNY and CDR2 SVGAGI (reference sequence). V was trimmed by 5 bases and J by 6 bases, leaving 11 bases between them. The CDR3 is CASSLPSREQYF. Written as DNA, the CDR3 is TGTGCCAGCAGTCTCCCGAGCCGCGAGCAGTACTTC.

V usage is TRBV7-9 and J usage is TRBJ2-5, with no clear D. Trimming took 5 bases from V and 3 from J, leaving 16 bases between them. Germline CDR1 is SEHNR and CDR2 is FQNEAQ (reference sequence). CDR3 length: 15 amino acids. CDR3 sequence (DNA): TGTGCCAGCAGCCCCCCCGGTAAAGAAGAAGAGACCCAGTACTTC. Amino acids: CASSPPGKEEETQYF.

The chain carries TRBV2 and TRBJ2-1, with D perhaps matching TRBD2 (5 bases). The V gene lost 4 bases and the J gene lost 0 bases, with 10 bases spanning the gap. There are 15 residues in the CDR3. Germline assignment: CDR1 SNHLY and CDR2 FYNNEI. The CDR3 bases are TGTGCCAGCAGTGTAGCAGCGGACTCCTACAATGAGCAGTTCTTC. This translates into CASSVAADSYNEQFF.

The CDR3 reads CASSLVSGHSGNTIYF. The CDR3 DNA follows: TGCGCCAGCAGCTTGGTATCAGGCCACTCTGGAAACACCATATATTTT. The V call is TRBV5-1, the J call TRBJ1-3, with D unclear. Trimming took off 0 bases at V and 0 bases at J, with 10 bases between the two ends. The germline V gene encodes CDR1 SGHRS and CDR2 YFSETQ. The CDR3 is made up of 16 amino acids.

This clone was recorded only once. V and J are TRBV7-2 and TRBJ2-1; TRBD1 matches at 7 bases. This CDR3 has 13 amino acids. The V gene end was trimmed by 5 bases and the J gene end by 6 bases; junction bases not matched to a gene: 4. In germline, CDR1 is SGHTA, CDR2 FQGNSA. The CDR3 spells CASSPPGGNEQFF. In DNA, the CDR3 is TGTGCCAGCAGCCCTCCAGGGGGCAATGAGCAGTTCTTC.

This clone was seen just once. The rearrangement joins TRBV19 to TRBJ1-1; D might be TRBD1 (6 bases). Germline lookup yields CDR1 LNHDA and CDR2 SQIVND (reference sequence). The CDR3 is 16 amino acids. V was cut by 3 bases and J by 5 bases, with 19 bases left in between. The CDR3 spells CASSMGAGLGRTEAFF. DNA for the CDR3: TGTGCCAGTAGTATGGGGGCAGGACTCGGACGAACTGAAGCTTTCTTT.

The chain joins TRBV28 to TRBJ1-3; 7 bases align to TRBD1. The length of the CDR3 is 15 residues. Germline lookup yields CDR1 MDHEN and CDR2 SYDVKM. The junction had 4 bases not matched to a gene; V was cut back by 3 bases and J by 2 bases. For the CDR3, the DNA is TGTGCCAGCAGTTTCCCTGGGACAGCTGGAAACACCATATATTTT. Its protein product is CASSFPGTAGNTIYF.

The chain carries TRBV7-2 and TRBJ1-2, with a possible D match to TRBD1 (5 bases). The CDR3 sequence is 13 residues long. V dropped 5 bases and J dropped 4 bases, with 11 bases sitting between them. Per germline, CDR1 SGHTA and CDR2 FQGNSA. The CDR3 loop reads CASSPGVFYGYTF. CDR3 nucleotide sequence: TGTGCCAGCAGCCCGGGGGTATTCTATGGCTACACCTTC.

CDR3 region: CAWARGEGEKLFF. Written as DNA, the CDR3 is TGTGCCTGGGCCAGGGGGGAAGGTGAAAAACTGTTTTTT. The chain recombines TRBV30 with TRBJ1-4; 7 nucleotides agree with TRBD1. The CDR3 loop spans 13 amino acids. Looked up from germline, CDR1 is GTSNPN and CDR2 is SVGIG (reference sequence). The V gene end was trimmed by 5 bases and the J gene end by 7 bases; junction bases not matched to a gene: 7.

The V and J genes are TRBV11-2 and TRBJ1-2, with D possibly being TRBD1 (5 bases). Looked up from germline, CDR1 is SGHAT and CDR2 is FQNNGV. Trimming took off 5 bases at V and 2 bases at J, with 18 bases between the two ends. The CDR3 runs 16 residues. The CDR3 loop is CASSRPGDLTNYGYTF. The CDR3 DNA sequence: TGTGCCAGCAGCCGACCGGGGGACCTAACCAACTATGGCTACACCTTC.

The chain employs TRBV5-8 and TRBJ2-2; possibly TRBD2 for D (5 bases). Germline-derived CDR1 and CDR2 are SGHTS and YDEGEE. The CDR3 sequence is 14 residues long. The V end was cut by 3 bases, the J end by 4 bases, with 10 bases between. CDR3 nucleotide sequence: TGTGCCAGCAGCTGGGAGTGGGGCACCGGGGAGCTGTTTTTT. Its translation: CASSWEWGTGELFF. The full variable domain, its missing parts supplied by reference TRBV5-8 and TRBJ2-2, is EAGVTQSPTHLIKTRGQQATLRCSPISGHTSVYWYQQALGLGLQFLLWYDEGEERNRGNFPPRFSGRQFPNYSSELNVNALELEDSALYLCASSWEWGTGELFFGEGSRLTVL.

The genes are TRBV28 and TRBJ2-7; 8 bases are shared with TRBD1. The V gene end was trimmed by 4 bases and the J gene end by 4 bases; junction bases not matched to a gene: 15. There are 17 residues in the CDR3. Germline V CDR1 and CDR2: MDHEN, SYDVKM. CDR3 nucleotides: TGTGCCAGCAGTTACGGGACAGGCGGTGGGGGGATTTACGAGCAGTACTTC. This codes for CASSYGTGGGGIYEQYF. Full variable domain (outside the CDR3, taken from reference TRBV28 and TRBJ2-7): DVKVTQSSRYLVKRTGEKVFLECVQDMDHENMFWYRQDPGLGLRLIYFSYDVKMKEKGDIPEGYSVSREKKERFSLILESASTNQTSMYLCASSYGTGGGGIYEQYFGPGTRLTVT.

The chain employs TRBV6-5 and TRBJ2-2; TRBD1 matches at 7 bases. The V gene end was trimmed by 2 bases and the J gene end by 1 base; junction bases not matched to a gene: 4. CDR1 and CDR2 from the germline V gene are MNHEY and SVGAGI. The CDR3 has 16 amino acids. The CDR3 bases are TGTGCCAGCAGTTACCAGGGACAGCTGAACACCGGGGAGCTGTTTTTT. Its translation: CASSYQGQLNTGELFF.

This clone was detected once. The chain recombines TRBV28 with TRBJ1-2; tentatively, D is TRBD1 (6 bases). The CDR3 consists of 17 residues. Germline assignment: CDR1 MDHEN and CDR2 SYDVKM. V was pared by 4 bases and J by 0 bases, with 18 bases between. CDR3 DNA: TGTGCCAGCAGTTCCCCCCAAGAGGACAGCACTAACTATGGCTACACCTTC. Its translation: CASSSPQEDSTNYGYTF.

This rearrangement joins TRBV20-1 to TRBJ2-5; no reliable D call. Trimming pared 5 bases from V and 2 bases from J, leaving 3 bases between. The length of the CDR3 is 10 residues. From germline, CDR1 is DFQATT and CDR2 SNEGSKA (reference sequence). The CDR3 here is CSARQETQYF. The CDR3 DNA reads TGCAGTGCTCGTCAAGAGACCCAGTACTTC.

This chain uses TRBV25-1 with TRBJ1-2; D may be TRBD1 (5 bases). The V end was cut by 6 bases, the J end by 1 base, with 15 bases between. This CDR3 has 15 residues. Germline V CDR1 and CDR2: MGHDK, SYGVNS. This CDR3 is CASSTTGAHNYGYTF. CDR3 nucleotide sequence: TGTGCCAGCAGCACCACAGGTGCCCATAACTATGGCTACACCTTC.

As regards this clone: The same CDR3 can be traced to other DNA sequences in this sample. The chain recombines TRBV5-1 with TRBJ1-2; 10 nucleotides match TRBD1. The CDR3 is 14 residues long. V lost 0 bases and J lost 5; bases outside the gene matches: 1. Per germline, CDR1 SGHRS and CDR2 YFSETQ. The CDR3 bases are TGCGCCAGCAGCTTGGGACAGGGGGCTTATGGCTACACCTTC. This gives the protein CASSLGQGAYGYTF.

The chain recombines TRBV20-1 with TRBJ1-1; D gene unclear. The CDR3 runs to 10 residues. Trimming removed 6 bases at V and 5 bases at J, with 7 bases between. CDR1 DFQATT and CDR2 SNEGSKA come from the germline V gene (reference sequence). In DNA, the CDR3 is TGCAGTGCGTATGAGACTGAAGCTTTCTTT. Translated: CSAYETEAFF.

This chain uses TRBV21-1 with TRBJ1-1. TRBV21-1 is labeled a pseudogene. CDR3 length: 16 amino acids. The CDR3 region is CASSSGGRGATGRAFF. The CDR3 DNA follows: TGTGCCAGCAGCAGTGGGGGCCGGGGGGCAACAGGGCGGGCTTTCTTT.

The chain has TRBV5-6 and TRBJ1-5; D unresolved. The CDR3 is 14 amino acids. The V end lost 0 bases, the J end lost 8 bases, and 12 bases lay between the germline ends. In germline, CDR1 is SGHDT, CDR2 YYEEEE. CDR3 in amino acids: CASSLGTAREPQHF. The DNA for the CDR3 is TGTGCCAGCAGCTTGGGAACAGCGCGGGAGCCCCAGCATTTT.

This chain uses TRBV28 with TRBJ1-6; D might be TRBD1 (5 bases). Trimming removed 8 bases from V and 6 bases from J, with 17 bases in between. In germline, CDR1 is MDHEN, CDR2 SYDVKM. CDR3 length: 15 residues. The CDR3 region has the DNA TGTGCCAGCTCCCCGGCGGGGGGTGGTAATTCACCCCTCCACTTT. This encodes CASSPAGGGNSPLHF.

The J gene is TRBJ2-7, the V gene TRBV10-1; D ambiguous. Germline-derived CDR1 and CDR2 are WNHNN and SYGVQD (reference sequence). The CDR3 length is 12 residues. V lost 4 bases, J lost 3 bases, and 7 bases lay in between. The CDR3 DNA reads as TGCGCCAGCAGTGGTACAGACTACGAGCAGTACTTC. Amino acids: CASSGTDYEQYF.

The gene calls are TRBV5-5 and TRBJ1-1; TRBD1 is a possible D gene (5 bases). This CDR3 region has 15 residues. Germline lookup yields CDR1 SGHKS and CDR2 YYEKEE (reference sequence). V was cut by 7 bases and J by 1 base, with 17 bases left in between. The CDR3, as DNA: TGTGCCAGCCTACAAGGGGAGGGGCCGAACACTGAAGCTTTCTTT. This sequence encodes CASLQGEGPNTEAFF. Variable domain in full (rest from reference TRBV5-5 and TRBJ1-1): DAGVTQSPTHLIKTRGQQVTLRCSPISGHKSVSWYQQVLGQGPQFIFQYYEKEERGRGNFPDRFSARQFPNYSSELNVNALLLGDSALYLCASLQGEGPNTEAFFGQGTRLTVV.

The CDR3 loop reads CAWSAGLQQPQHF. The CDR3 nucleotides read TGTGCCTGGAGTGCTGGACTTCAGCAGCCCCAGCATTTT. The chain combines TRBV30 with TRBJ1-5, with unresolved D. Trimming removed 1 base at V and 7 bases at J, with 11 bases between. This CDR3 contains 13 residues. The germline V gene encodes CDR1 GTSNPN and CDR2 SVGIG (reference sequence).

This chain uses TRBV6-6 with TRBJ2-3, with TRBD2 matching 8 bases. Germline V gene sequence: CDR1 MNHNY, CDR2 SVGAGI (reference sequence). The CDR3 length is 14 residues. V dropped 7 bases and J dropped 5; count of bases not matched to a gene: 8. CDR3 nucleotides: TGTGCCAGCATGCGGGGGGAAGCTTTAGATACGCAGTATTTT. It is translated as CASMRGEALDTQYF.

V is TRBV19 and J is TRBJ2-3; 10 nucleotides agree with TRBD1. With 4 bases clipped from V and 3 bases from J, the junction kept 7 bases outside the gene matches. The germline gives CDR1 LNHDA, CDR2 SQIVND (reference sequence). This CDR3 has 16 amino acids. The CDR3 is CASSTRDRGLTDTQYF. The CDR3 DNA reads TGTGCCAGTAGTACCCGGGACAGGGGTTTGACAGATACGCAGTATTTT.

The chain recombines TRBV9 with TRBJ1-3; D not certain. Trimming removed 3 bases at V and 0 bases at J, with 7 bases between. The CDR3 spans 14 residues. CDR1 and CDR2 from the germline V gene are SGDLS and YYNGEE. The CDR3 sequence: CASSAQSSGNTIYF. CDR3 in DNA: TGTGCCAGCAGCGCACAGAGCTCTGGAAACACCATATATTTT.